The clone carrying this T cell receptor (beta chain) was detected a few times. As yet, its antigen is unknown. CDR3 length equals 15 residues. V lost 4 bases and J lost 0, with 14 bases in between. Germline CDR1 SQVTM, CDR2 ANQGSEA. The data were taken from a study of T cells in Graves' hyperthyroidism and ophthalmopathy. Amplification of TCR beta CDR3 regions used RNA as the template. The TCR CDR3 first-round RT-PCR relied on the HTBI primer set. TCRdb redid the calling of the multiplex PCR reads with MiXCR, one entry per CDR3 protein. Counted here are hundreds of thousands of distinct CDR3 sequences, approximately 15% occurring once; the ten biggest clones make up 10% to 13%. General observations from the study: The model made its ophthalmopathy prediction, and onset followed a median 6.5 months later.

Extraction of PBMCs used 10 ml of fresh peripheral blood. The sequence came from a woman between 18 and 30 years old with Graves' hyperthyroidism. The genes are TRBV29-1 and TRBJ2-3; D unresolved. The sample was blood. The CDR3 reads CSVGPRITSTDTQYF. The CDR3 bases are TGCAGCGTTGGACCGCGGATTACTAGCACAGATACGCAGTATTTT.